This T cell receptor beta chain comes out of a study of CD8 T cells in ankylosing spondylitis. With 3 bases clipped from V and 1 base from J, the junction kept 11 bases outside the gene matches. Germline CDR1 and CDR2: SGHRS and YFSETQ. The CDR3 covers 18 residues. One entry per CDR3 protein, called by TCRdb with MiXCR from the 5' RACE reads. This table has 250,000 to 300,000 distinct CDR3 sequences, over 15% appearing once. The sequence came from a male donor with ankylosing spondylitis or in good health (not recorded which). This chain connects TRBV5-1 to TRBJ2-1, with 9 positions matching TRBD1. The sample taken for sequencing was blood, either unsorted or a sorted T cell fraction (not recorded which). CDR3 nucleotide sequence: TGCGCCAGCAGCTCCCTTACAACGGACAGGGGATCCTACAATGAGCAGTTCTTC. This gives the protein CASSSLTTDRGSYNEQFF.